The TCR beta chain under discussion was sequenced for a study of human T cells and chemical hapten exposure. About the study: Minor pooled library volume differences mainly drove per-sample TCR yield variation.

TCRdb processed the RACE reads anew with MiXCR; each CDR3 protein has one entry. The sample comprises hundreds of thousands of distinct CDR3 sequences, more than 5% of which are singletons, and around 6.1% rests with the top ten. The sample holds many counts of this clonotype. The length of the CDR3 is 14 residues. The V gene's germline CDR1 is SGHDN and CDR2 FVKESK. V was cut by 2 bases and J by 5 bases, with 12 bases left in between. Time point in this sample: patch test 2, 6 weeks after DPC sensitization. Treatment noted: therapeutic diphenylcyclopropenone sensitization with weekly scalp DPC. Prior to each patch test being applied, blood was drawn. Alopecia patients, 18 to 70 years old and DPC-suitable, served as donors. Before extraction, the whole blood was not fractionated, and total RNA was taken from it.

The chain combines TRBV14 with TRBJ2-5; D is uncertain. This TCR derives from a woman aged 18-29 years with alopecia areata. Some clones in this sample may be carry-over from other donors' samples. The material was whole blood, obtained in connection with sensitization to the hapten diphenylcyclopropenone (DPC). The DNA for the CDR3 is TGTGCCAGCAGCCAAAGCACGGCAAGGGAGACCCAGTACTTC. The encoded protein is CASSQSTARETQYF. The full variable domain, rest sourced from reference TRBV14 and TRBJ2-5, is EAGVTQFPSHSVIEKGQTVTLRCDPISGHDNLYWYRRVMGKEIKFLLHFVKESKQDESGMPNNRFLAERTGGTYSTLKVQPAELEDSGVYFCASSQSTARETQYFGPGTRLLVL.